This TCR beta chain comes out of a study of early T cells in non-severe SARS-CoV-2 infection. Overall study context: Chains stayed unpaired after sequencing of bulk RNA from unsorted whole blood. Whole-study findings and limits: Sequences matched to VDJdb favored anti-spike CD8 responses, while private and CD4 specificities were missed.

This clonotype was observed at least ten times. Its antigen is unknown. This CDR3 is 15 amino acids long. CDR1 and CDR2 from the germline V gene are SEHNR and FQNEAQ (reference sequence). The junction had 9 bases not matched to a gene; V was cut back by 0 bases and J by 13 bases. Individual cDNA molecules were tagged with unique molecular identifiers. TCRdb reprocessed the 5' RACE reads with MiXCR, giving one entry per CDR3 protein. The repertoire holds some 61,000 distinct CDR3 sequences, with roughly 8.8% as singletons. The sequencing input was whole blood. The V call is TRBV7-9, the J call TRBJ2-1; 10 nucleotides line up with TRBD1. The receptor was isolated from an adult who was a healthcare worker with PCR-confirmed SARS-CoV-2 infection or an uninfected control (not recorded which). The CDR3, as DNA: TGTGCCAGCAGCTTAGCGCGTTACGGGACAGGGGTTCAGTTCTTC. This encodes CASSLARYGTGVQFF.